This note documents a single TCR beta chain sequence. Its specificity is unknown. Produced via immunoSEQ multiplex PCR; TCRdb's table is partial and in-frame only. The table shows some 99,000 clones, with 88% occurring only once. V was pared by 3 bases and J by 1 base, with 9 bases between. The CDR3 covers 15 residues. The germline CDR1 and CDR2 sequences are SNHLY and FYNNEI. This entry belongs to a study of T cell responses to AZD1222 COVID-19 vaccine. Study-wide findings and caveats: Only after the peak T cell response were repertoires sampled.

Source: peripheral blood, taken 28 days after the second AZD1222 dose. The receptor's source is an adult who received the AZD1222 COVID-19 vaccine. This sequence joins TRBV2 and TRBJ2-2; D not resolved. CDR3 in DNA: TGTGCCAGCAGTGAGATCCTCCGGAACACCGGGGAGCTGTTTTTT. It is translated as CASSEILRNTGELFF.